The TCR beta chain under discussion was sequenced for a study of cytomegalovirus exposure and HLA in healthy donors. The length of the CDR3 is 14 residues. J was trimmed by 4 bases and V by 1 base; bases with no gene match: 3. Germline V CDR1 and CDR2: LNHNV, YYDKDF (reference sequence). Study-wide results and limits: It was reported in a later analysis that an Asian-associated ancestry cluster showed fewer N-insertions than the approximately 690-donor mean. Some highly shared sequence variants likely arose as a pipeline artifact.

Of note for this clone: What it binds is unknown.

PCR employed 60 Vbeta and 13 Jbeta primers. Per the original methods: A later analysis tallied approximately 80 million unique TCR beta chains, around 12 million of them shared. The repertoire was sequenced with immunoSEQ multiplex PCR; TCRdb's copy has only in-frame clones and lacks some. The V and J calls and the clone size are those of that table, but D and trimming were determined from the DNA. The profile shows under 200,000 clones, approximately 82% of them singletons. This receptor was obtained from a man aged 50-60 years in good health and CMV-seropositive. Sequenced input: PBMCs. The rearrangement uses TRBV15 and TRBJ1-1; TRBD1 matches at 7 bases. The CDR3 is CATSRGHRGTEAFF. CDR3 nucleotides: TGTGCCACCAGCAGAGGCCACAGGGGCACTGAAGCTTTCTTT.